A selection of T cell receptor beta chains follows, all from one sample in a study of beta chain features in type 1 diabetes. Clones were read by immunoSEQ multiplex PCR, and TCRdb kept only the in-frame ones, dropping some. This sample carries roughly 150,000 clones, roughly 10% of them seen once, and the ten largest clones take 2% to 2.5%. Source material: central memory CD4+ T cells from blood. All receptors come from a man between 18 and 29 years old in good health. The CDR3 runs from the conserved cysteine through the conserved F or W. Each record gives: D gene, J gene, clone size, V gene, CDR3 length, CDR3 protein, CDR3 DNA. The D gene is left open where the match is weak. Clone size is not always given. Where it is, it says once, few, many or a class for expanded clones.

-	TRBJ1-2	-	TRBV28	13	CASTIHREYGYTF	TGTGCCAGCACCATCCACAGGGAATATGGCTACACCTTC
-	TRBJ1-3	few	TRBV18	15	CASSRSQGSGNTIYF	TGTGCCAGCTCACGCTCACAGGGCTCTGGAAACACCATATATTTT
TRBD1	TRBJ2-7	few	TRBV6-6	15	CASSYRGTGIYEQYF	TGTGCCAGCAGTTACCGTGGGACAGGAATTTACGAGCAGTACTTC
-	TRBJ1-2	few	TRBV7-3	15	CASSLHSGDLTGYTF	TGTGCCAGCAGCTTACACTCAGGAGACTTAACCGGCTACACCTTC
-	TRBJ1-2	-	TRBV7-2	15	CASSLGTTNVNGYTF	TGTGCCAGCAGCTTAGGAACTACGAATGTGAATGGCTACACCTTC
-	TRBJ1-2	few	TRBV7-2	14	CASSLDPGNYGYTF	TGTGCCAGCAGCTTAGACCCAGGGAACTATGGCTACACCTTC
-	TRBJ1-3	-	TRBV30	13	CAWAQSSGNTIYF	TGTGCCTGGGCTCAAAGCTCTGGAAACACCATATATTTT
TRBD1	TRBJ1-1	few	TRBV4-3	14	CASSQKGQGTEAFF	TGCGCCAGCAGCCAAAAGGGACAGGGCACTGAAGCTTTCTTT
-	TRBJ1-1	-	TRBV7-3	13	CASSLTGKLEAFF	TGTGCCAGCAGCTTAACGGGTAAATTAGAAGCTTTCTTT
-	TRBJ2-3	-	TRBV14	15	CASSPYRTSTDTQYF	TGTGCCAGCAGCCCCTACAGGACTAGCACAGATACGCAGTATTTT
-	TRBJ2-7	-	TRBV5-6	14	CASSLVQGSGEQYF	TGTGCCAGCAGCTTGGTACAGGGATCGGGGGAGCAGTACTTC
TRBD1	TRBJ2-1	-	TRBV9	16	CASSRSPDRVGNEQFF	TGTGCCAGCAGCCGTTCCCCGGACAGGGTGGGCAATGAGCAGTTCTTC
-	TRBJ2-6	few	TRBV7-2	15	CASSPQGAGANVLTF	TGTGCCAGCAGCCCCCAGGGCGCTGGGGCCAACGTCCTGACTTTC
-	TRBJ2-7	few	TRBV10-3	12	CAISGTPYEQYF	TGTGCCATCAGTGGGACTCCTTACGAGCAGTACTTC
TRBD2	TRBJ2-2	few	TRBV5-4	16	CASRPGLAGNTGELFF	TGTGCCAGCAGACCGGGACTAGCGGGGAACACCGGGGAGCTGTTTTTT
TRBD2	TRBJ2-7	few	TRBV9	16	CASSSGLAGSRHEQYF	TGTGCCAGCAGCTCGGGACTAGCGGGGAGCAGACACGAGCAGTACTTC
-	TRBJ2-5	-	TRBV19	13	CASSGGIQETQYF	TGTGCCAGTAGTGGCGGTATTCAAGAGACCCAGTACTTC
TRBD1	TRBJ1-2	few	TRBV28	18	CASSLSDRGYVPVYGYTF	TGTGCCAGCAGTTTATCGGACAGGGGGTACGTCCCGGTCTATGGCTACACCTTC
-	TRBJ2-7	few	TRBV7-2	15	CASSLLGTSSYEQYF	TGTGCCAGCAGCTTACTAGGGACGTCTTCCTACGAGCAGTACTTC
TRBD1	TRBJ1-6	-	TRBV29-1	15	CSVEPDRALGSPLHF	TGCAGCGTTGAGCCCGACAGGGCCCTTGGTTCACCCCTCCACTTT
-	TRBJ2-5	few	TRBV28	10	CASSHRTQYF	TGTGCCAGTTCCCATCGGACCCAGTACTTC
-	TRBJ2-2	few	TRBV28	16	CASSPTGTQNTGELFF	TGTGCCAGCAGCCCGACCGGGACACAGAACACCGGGGAGCTGTTTTTT
TRBD1	TRBJ1-6	-	TRBV11-2	15	CASSLGRTGHSPLHF	TGTGCCAGCAGCTTAGGGCGGACAGGGCATTCACCCCTCCACTTT
-	TRBJ1-1	-	TRBV7-2	14	CASSAMTVNTEAFF	TGTGCCAGCAGCGCGATGACCGTGAACACTGAAGCTTTCTTT
-	TRBJ2-5	few	TRBV7-8	14	CASSTRSLWETQYF	TGTGCCAGCAGCACACGTAGCCTCTGGGAGACCCAGTACTTC
-	TRBJ1-1	many	TRBV7-2	13	CASSLGENTEAFF	TGTGCCAGCAGCTTGGGGGAGAACACTGAAGCTTTCTTT
-	TRBJ2-7	-	TRBV25-1	11	CASSEFYVQYF	TGTGCCAGCAGTGAGTTCTACGTGCAGTACTTC
-	TRBJ2-5	-	TRBV7-9	14	CASSLTTTQETQYF	TGTGCCAGCAGCTTGACTACCACCCAAGAGACCCAGTACTTC
TRBD2	TRBJ2-5	few	TRBV29-1	13	CSAKGGTSETQYF	TGCAGCGCCAAGGGAGGGACGTCAGAGACCCAGTACTTC
TRBD1	TRBJ1-2	-	TRBV11-1	13	CASSPRQGYGYTF	TGTGCCAGCAGCCCTCGACAGGGGTATGGCTACACCTTC
-	TRBJ2-1	few	TRBV7-3	14	CASSQVSSYNEQFF	TGCGCCAGCAGCCAAGTTAGCTCCTACAATGAGCAGTTCTTC
-	TRBJ2-7	-	TRBV30	12	CAWRTGRKEQYF	TGTGCCTGGAGGACAGGACGGAAAGAGCAGTACTTC
TRBD1	TRBJ1-1	few	TRBV4-1	15	CASSQGPGQGARAFF	TGCGCCAGCAGCCAAGGCCCGGGACAGGGAGCGAGAGCTTTCTTT
-	TRBJ2-1	few	TRBV29-1	16	CSVQLQRQISYNEQFF	TGCAGCGTCCAGTTACAGCGGCAAATTTCCTACAATGAGCAGTTCTTC
-	TRBJ2-1	few	TRBV5-6	12	CASSLGDSRGFF	TGTGCCAGCAGCTTGGGAGACTCTCGGGGGTTCTTC
TRBD1	TRBJ1-4	few	TRBV4-2	17	CASSQEGQGAPNEKLFF	TGTGCCAGCAGCCAAGAGGGACAGGGGGCCCCTAATGAAAAACTGTTTTTT
-	TRBJ2-5	few	TRBV7-2	11	CASSLPETQYF	TGTGCCAGCAGCCTCCCAGAGACCCAGTACTTC
-	TRBJ2-1	-	TRBV7-9	14	CASSPPAQWNEQFF	TGTGCCAGCAGCCCCCCGGCCCAGTGGAATGAGCAGTTCTTC
-	TRBJ1-1	-	TRBV6-6	12	CASSYRNTEAFF	TGTGCCAGCAGTTACAGGAACACTGAAGCTTTCTTT
-	TRBJ2-1	many	TRBV2	12	CASRRDNNEQFF	TGTGCCAGCAGAAGGGACAACAATGAGCAGTTCTTC